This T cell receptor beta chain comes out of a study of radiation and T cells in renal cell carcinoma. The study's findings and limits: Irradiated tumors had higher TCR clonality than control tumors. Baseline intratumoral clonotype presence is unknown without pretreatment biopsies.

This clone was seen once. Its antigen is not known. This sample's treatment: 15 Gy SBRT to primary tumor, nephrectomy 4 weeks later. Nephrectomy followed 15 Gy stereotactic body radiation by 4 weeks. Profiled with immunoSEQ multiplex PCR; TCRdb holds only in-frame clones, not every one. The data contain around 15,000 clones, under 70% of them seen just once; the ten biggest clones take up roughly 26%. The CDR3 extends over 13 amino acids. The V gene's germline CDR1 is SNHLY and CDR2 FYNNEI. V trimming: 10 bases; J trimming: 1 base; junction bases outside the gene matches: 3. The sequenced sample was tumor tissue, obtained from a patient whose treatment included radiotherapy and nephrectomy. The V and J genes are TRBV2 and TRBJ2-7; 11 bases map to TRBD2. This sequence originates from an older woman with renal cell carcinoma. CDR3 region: CAIGTSGSYEQYF. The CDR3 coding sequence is TGTGCCATCGGGACTAGCGGTTCCTACGAGCAGTACTTC.